This T cell receptor (beta chain) was recovered during a study of blood T cell repertoires in COVID-19. Study summary: Samples of COVID-19 (acute and convalescent) were obtained from the United States, Italy and Spain. The analysed material was cDNA or gDNA that came from T cells, B-cell-depleted T cells, or PBMCs.

In the source study's methods: Quantification of nucleated cells was approximated via reference gene primer amplification. TCRdb's table, derived via immunoSEQ multiplex PCR, lists solely in-frame clones and lacks some. For V, J and clone size, that table is used; D and trimming come from the DNA. The table records around 140,000 clones, approximately 90% of them present only once. V shed 3 bases and J shed 6 bases, with 15 bases lying between them. The CDR3 contains 15 residues. Germline V gene sequence: CDR1 KGHSH, CDR2 LQKENI. The clonotype was recovered from a man over 45 with active or convalescent COVID-19. Sequencing was done on a sample of peripheral blood. The V and J genes are TRBV18 and TRBJ1-5, with a tentative D call TRBD1 (5 bases). The CDR3 loop reads CASSPLGGTGQPQHF. The CDR3 nucleotides are TGTGCCAGCTCACCGCTTGGGGGGACCGGTCAGCCCCAGCATTTT.